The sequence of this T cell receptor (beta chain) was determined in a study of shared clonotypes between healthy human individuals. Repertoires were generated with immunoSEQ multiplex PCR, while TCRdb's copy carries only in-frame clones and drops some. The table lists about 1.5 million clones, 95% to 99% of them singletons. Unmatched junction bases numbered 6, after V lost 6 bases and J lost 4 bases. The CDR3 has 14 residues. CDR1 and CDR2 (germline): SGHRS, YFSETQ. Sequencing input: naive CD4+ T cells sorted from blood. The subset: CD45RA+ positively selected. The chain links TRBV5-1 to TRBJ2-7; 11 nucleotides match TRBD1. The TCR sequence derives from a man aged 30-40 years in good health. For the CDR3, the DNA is TGCGCCAGCACCTTAGGGACAGGGGGATACGAGCAGTACTTC. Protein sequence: CASTLGTGGYEQYF.